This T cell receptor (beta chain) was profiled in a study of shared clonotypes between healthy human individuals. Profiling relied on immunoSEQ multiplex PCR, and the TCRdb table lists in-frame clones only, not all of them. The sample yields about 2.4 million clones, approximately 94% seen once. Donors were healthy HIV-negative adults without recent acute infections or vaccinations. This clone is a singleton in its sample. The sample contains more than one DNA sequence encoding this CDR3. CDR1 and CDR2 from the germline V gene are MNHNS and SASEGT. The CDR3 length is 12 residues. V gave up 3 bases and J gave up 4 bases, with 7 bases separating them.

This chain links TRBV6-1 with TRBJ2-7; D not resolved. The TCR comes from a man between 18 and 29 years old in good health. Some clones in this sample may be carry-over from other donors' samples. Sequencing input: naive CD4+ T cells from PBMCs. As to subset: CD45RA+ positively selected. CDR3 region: CASSEKGYEQYF. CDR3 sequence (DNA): TGTGCCAGCAGTGAGAAGGGTTACGAGCAGTACTTC.